This T cell receptor (beta chain) was sequenced during a study of post-analysis software for immune sequencing data. Findings of the study overall: Relative to controls, patients had a few TRBV segments at higher frequency, with TRBV5-6, TRBV5-1 and TRBV20-1 among these. There was significantly lower normalized Chao1 diversity in multiple sclerosis patients than in controls.

Unique molecular identifiers featured in each of the TCR beta cDNA libraries. TCRdb itself ran the PCR reads through MiXCR, one entry per CDR3 protein. The sample consists of fewer than 900,000 distinct CDR3 sequences, 40% to 55% of them appearing once. V lost 2 bases, J lost 7 bases, and 5 bases stayed unmatched. Germline assignment: CDR1 MNHEY and CDR2 SVGAGI. The CDR3 sequence is 15 residues long. This clonotype has only a few counts. No antigen is known for it. The sample consisted of blood. This sequence joins TRBV6-5 and TRBJ1-6, with TRBD1 matching 7 bases. This clonotype originated in a girl aged 5-17 years with multiple sclerosis. The CDR3 spells CASSYVGTENSPLHF. Here the CDR3 DNA reads TGTGCCAGCAGTTACGTCGGGACAGAAAATTCACCCCTCCACTTT.